The rows below give T cell receptor beta chains drawn from one sample of a study of post-analysis software for immune sequencing data. TCRdb re-called the PCR reads with MiXCR, one entry per CDR3 protein. The table lists about 430,000 distinct CDR3 sequences, 30% to 45% of them singletons. Sample: blood. Receptors originate from a girl aged 2-15 years with multiple sclerosis. Each CDR3 is given with its conserved first and last residue. Fields, in order: V gene, J gene, D gene, CDR3 length, clone size, CDR3 DNA, CDR3 protein. The D gene is left open where the match is weak. Clone sizes are given selectively: once, few, many, or a class where the clone is expanded.

TRBV27	TRBJ2-7	NA	14	few	TGTGCCAGCAGGGGGACTGCCGACCCCTACGAGCAGTACTTC	CASRGTADPYEQYF
TRBV6-4	TRBJ2-1	TRBD1	16	many	TGTGCCAGCAGTGACTTTTGGGACAGGGGTATGAATGAGCAGTTCTTC	CASSDFWDRGMNEQFF
TRBV20-1	TRBJ2-7	NA	14	NA	TGCAGTGCTAGAGCTTTTGGGCACTCCTACGAGCAGTACTTC	CSARAFGHSYEQYF
TRBV28	TRBJ2-5	NA	12	NA	TGTGCCAGCAAACAGGTTATAGGGGAGCAGTACTTC	CASKQVIGEQYF
TRBV5-1	TRBJ2-7	TRBD2	15	NA	TGCGCCAGCAGCTTAGCTAGCGGGAGGACCTACGAGCAGTACTTC	CASSLASGRTYEQYF
TRBV21-1	TRBJ2-1	NA	19	NA	TGTGCCAGCAGCAAGGGGACACCCCCTCCTAGCGGGAGGTATAAGGAGCAGTTCTTC	CASSKGTPPPSGRYKEQFF
TRBV29-1	TRBJ2-7	NA	12	NA	TGCAGCGTTGCGTTCAGTGGCTACGAGCAGTACTTC	CSVAFSGYEQYF
TRBV10-3	TRBJ1-5	TRBD1	14	few	TGTGCCATCAGCCGCAGGGGGGGCAATCAGCCCCAGCATTTT	CAISRRGGNQPQHF
TRBV4-1	TRBJ2-7	NA	16	NA	TGCGCCAGCAGCCAAGAAGATGTACCTACAGCTTACGAGCAGTACTTC	CASSQEDVPTAYEQYF
TRBV7-3	TRBJ2-2	NA	15	NA	TGTGCCAGCAGGGCAGGGTCCGGGAACACCGGGGAGCTGTTTTTT	CASRAGSGNTGELFF
TRBV29-1	TRBJ2-1	NA	12	many	TGCAGCGTTGGCCCCTCGGGCGATGAGCAGTTCTTC	CSVGPSGDEQFF
TRBV18	TRBJ2-2	TRBD2	15	NA	TGTGCCAGCTCACGAAGCGGGGGGGACACCGGGGAGCTGTTTTTT	CASSRSGGDTGELFF
TRBV9	TRBJ2-5	TRBD1	16	few	TGTGCCAGCAGCCCGACAGGGGCCCCACCCCAAGAGACCCAGTACTTC	CASSPTGAPPQETQYF
TRBV29-1	TRBJ2-1	TRBD2	17	few	TGCAGCGTTGTCAAGCATGGGGCTAGCGGGAGGGGGGGTGAGCAGTTCTTC	CSVVKHGASGRGGEQFF
TRBV12-3/TRBV12-4	TRBJ1-2	TRBD1	15	NA	TGTGCCAGCAGTCCGCGACAGGGGTCTAACTATGGCTACACCTTC	CASSPRQGSNYGYTF
TRBV6-5	TRBJ2-1	TRBD2	17	NA	TGTGCCAGCAGTTACTACCCTAAGCGGGAGATTGTCGATGAGCAGTTCTTC	CASSYYPKREIVDEQFF
TRBV5-5	TRBJ2-1	NA	14	NA	TGTGCCAGCAGCTTAGAGAGAGGAAACAATGAGCAGTTCTTC	CASSLERGNNEQFF
TRBV20-1	TRBJ2-5	TRBD2	16	NA	TGCAGTGCTAGAGCGGTAGCTAGCGGAGACCAAGAGACCCAGTACTTC	CSARAVASGDQETQYF
TRBV7-9	TRBJ2-3	TRBD1	15	few	TGTGCCAGCAGCTCGACAGGGGGTGGTTCAGATACGCAGTATTTT	CASSSTGGGSDTQYF
TRBV7-6	TRBJ1-1	TRBD1	14	few	TGTGCCAGTAGCTTAAGTTTTCAACAGGGACAGGCTTTCTTT	CASSLSFQQGQAFF
TRBV18	TRBJ1-2	TRBD1	14	NA	TGTGCCAGCTCACCCCAACAGGGGTTTTATGGCTACACCTTC	CASSPQQGFYGYTF
TRBV27	TRBJ2-1	NA	13	NA	TGTGCCAGCAGTTTCTCAGGGGACAATGAGCAGTTCTTC	CASSFSGDNEQFF
TRBV4-2	TRBJ2-5	TRBD2	20	once	TGTGCCAGCAGCCAAGAGCATGTGACTAGCGGGGGGACATTGGAAGAGACCCAGTACTTC	CASSQEHVTSGGTLEETQYF
TRBV6-5	TRBJ2-7	NA	12	few	TGTGCCAGCAGTCAACTAGGGGGCGAGCAGTACTTC	CASSQLGGEQYF
TRBV4-2	TRBJ2-1	NA	15	NA	TGTGCCTGCAGCCAAGATGCGACTTCCTACAATGAGCAGTTCTTC	CACSQDATSYNEQFF
TRBV6-2/TRBV6-3	TRBJ2-3	TRBD1	14	NA	TGTGCCAGCAAGAGGCAGGGGGGCACAGATACGCAGTATTTT	CASKRQGGTDTQYF
TRBV5-5	TRBJ1-5	NA	14	NA	TGTGCCAGCAGCTGGGTGAGTGGCAATCAGCCCCAGCATTTT	CASSWVSGNQPQHF
TRBV12-3/TRBV12-4	TRBJ1-1	NA	18	NA	TGTGCCAGCAGACTTACGGGGTTGGGGGGCCCTTTGAACACTGAAGCTTTCTTT	CASRLTGLGGPLNTEAFF
TRBV6-5	TRBJ1-6	TRBD1	19	NA	TGTGCCAGCAGTTACCGGGACAGGCGTCTTAGCTCCTATAATTCACCCCTCCACTTT	CASSYRDRRLSSYNSPLHF
TRBV12-3/TRBV12-4	TRBJ2-7	NA	16	NA	TGTGCCAGCAGTAGTTACGAGTCCGGCAGCTCCTACGAGCAGTACTTC	CASSSYESGSSYEQYF
TRBV13	TRBJ2-7	TRBD1	15	few	TGTGCCAGCAGCTACGGACAGGGAAGGAGGAACGAGCAGTACTTC	CASSYGQGRRNEQYF
TRBV7-8	TRBJ2-2	NA	14	NA	TGTGCCAGCATGGGGCGGAGGATCACCGGGGAGCTGTTTTTT	CASMGRRITGELFF
TRBV6-2/TRBV6-3	TRBJ1-1	NA	14	few	TGTGCCAGCAGTGTAACCTTGACCAACACTGAAGCTTTCTTT	CASSVTLTNTEAFF
TRBV12-3/TRBV12-4	TRBJ2-3	TRBD2	14	NA	TGTGCCAGCAGTCTCAGCGGGAGTTCAGATACGCAGTATTTT	CASSLSGSSDTQYF
TRBV6-6	TRBJ2-4	TRBD2	17	NA	TGTGCCAGTTTCTCACTTGCGGGAGGGCTAGCCAAAAACATTCAGTACTTC	CASFSLAGGLAKNIQYF
TRBV10-3	TRBJ2-5	NA	13	NA	TGTGTCAGTGGGCCCAGCGGACAAGAGACCCAGTACTTC	CVSGPSGQETQYF
TRBV20-1	TRBJ2-7	NA	13	NA	TGCAGTGCTAGAGATTTCGGCGCATACGAGCAGTACTTC	CSARDFGAYEQYF
TRBV12-3/TRBV12-4	TRBJ2-5	NA	17	few	TGTGCCAGCAGTTTTTTACCTGGCAGGACATACCAAGAGACCCAGTACTTC	CASSFLPGRTYQETQYF
TRBV7-9	TRBJ1-1	TRBD1	15	NA	TGTGCCAGCAGCCCCAGGCAGGGGGCTTACACTGAAGCTTTCTTT	CASSPRQGAYTEAFF
TRBV15	TRBJ1-2	TRBD1	14	few	TGTGCCACCAGCAGGGAAGACAGGGGGGCGGCCAACACCTTC	CATSREDRGAANTF
TRBV7-9	TRBJ2-7	TRBD1	15	few	TGTGCCAGCAGCACACAGGGGGCCAGCTCCTACGAGCAGTACTTC	CASSTQGASSYEQYF
TRBV29-1	TRBJ2-7	TRBD2	19	NA	TGCAGCGTTGAAGATCGGGCTAGCGGGAGAGGGTGGCGGCCTTACGGGCAGTACTTC	CSVEDRASGRGWRPYGQYF
TRBV7-3	TRBJ1-1	NA	13	NA	TGTGCCAGCAGCTTAAATACCGACACTGAAGCTTTCTTT	CASSLNTDTEAFF
TRBV20-1	TRBJ1-2	NA	14	NA	TGCAGTGCTAGAGAGAGGCAGGGAAGCGATGGCTACACCTTC	CSARERQGSDGYTF
TRBV12-3/TRBV12-4	TRBJ2-7	TRBD1	14	many	TGTGCCAGCAGCCTGAGAGACAGGGGCTACGAGCAGTACTTC	CASSLRDRGYEQYF
TRBV6-1	TRBJ1-1	TRBD1	14	few	TGTGCCAGCAGTCTGAAGTCGACAGGGGCTGAAGCTTTCTTT	CASSLKSTGAEAFF
TRBV2	TRBJ2-5	TRBD1	16	few	TGTGCCAGCAGTGCCACCGGGACAGGGACCGGGGAGACCCAGTACTTC	CASSATGTGTGETQYF
TRBV20-1	TRBJ1-5	NA	13	NA	TGCAGTGCTATGGCCCGAGGGAATCAGCCCCAGCATTTT	CSAMARGNQPQHF
TRBV12-3/TRBV12-4	TRBJ1-5	TRBD1	15	NA	TGTGCCAGCAGCGGGGACAGGGTCGTAGGTCAGCCCCAGCATTTT	CASSGDRVVGQPQHF
TRBV5-1	TRBJ2-7	TRBD1	15	medium-sized	TGCGCCAGCAGCTTGGGAACAGGGGGCTTGCACGAGCAGTACTTC	CASSLGTGGLHEQYF
TRBV4-2	TRBJ2-1	NA	15	NA	TGTGCCAGCAGCCAAGAGACCTTGGGAGGCAATGAGCAGTTCTTC	CASSQETLGGNEQFF
TRBV9	TRBJ1-1	NA	16	NA	TGTGCCAGCAGCGTAGGCGGGGGCTGGCCGAACACTGAAGCTTTCTTT	CASSVGGGWPNTEAFF